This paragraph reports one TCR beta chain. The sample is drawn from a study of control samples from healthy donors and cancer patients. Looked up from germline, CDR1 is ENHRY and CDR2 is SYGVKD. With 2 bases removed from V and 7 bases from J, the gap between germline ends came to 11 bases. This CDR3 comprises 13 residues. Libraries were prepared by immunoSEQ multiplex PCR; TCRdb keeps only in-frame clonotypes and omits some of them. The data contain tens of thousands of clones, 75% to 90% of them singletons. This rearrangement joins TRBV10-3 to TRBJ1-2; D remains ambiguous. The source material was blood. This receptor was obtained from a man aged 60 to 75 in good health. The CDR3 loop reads CAISELTTSGYTF. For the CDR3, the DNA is TGTGCCATCAGTGAGCTCACGACTAGTGGCTACACCTTC.